This T cell receptor beta chain was profiled in a study of early T cells in non-severe SARS-CoV-2 infection. The wider study: The authors sequenced bulk RNA from unsorted whole blood, leaving chains unpaired.

Tagging with unique molecular identifiers was applied to individual cDNA molecules. TCRdb processed the 5' RACE reads anew with MiXCR; each CDR3 protein has one entry. The table records some 59,000 distinct CDR3 sequences, approximately 10% of them present only once. The CDR3 has 15 amino acids. Germline loops: CDR1 SEHNR, CDR2 FQNEAQ (reference sequence). Between the trimmed V and J ends, which lost 5 bases and 4 bases, there was a span of 18 bases. Study outcomes and limitations: Matching results from VDJdb favored anti-spike CD8 responses, leaving private and CD4 specificities undetected.

Notes on this clonotype: The antigen is not known.

Sequencing used whole blood. V usage is TRBV7-9 and J usage is TRBJ2-7; a possible D gene is TRBD1 (7 bases). This receptor was taken from an adult who was a healthcare worker with PCR-confirmed SARS-CoV-2 infection or an uninfected control (not recorded which). In DNA, the CDR3 is TGTGCCAGCAGCCCTCGACAGGGAGGTTGGTACGAGCAGTACTTC. Its protein is CASSPRQGGWYEQYF.